These 5 T cell receptor beta chains were sequenced from one sample in a study of blood T cell repertoires in COVID-19. Libraries were prepared by immunoSEQ multiplex PCR; TCRdb keeps only in-frame clonotypes and omits some of them. The sample contains fewer than 30,000 clones, about 92% of which appear only once. The sequenced material came from peripheral blood. The receptors were gathered from a human donor in a cohort sampled during active COVID-19.

V and J are TRBV24-1 and TRBJ1-1; 7 bases agree with TRBD1. The CDR3 loop spans 14 amino acids. J lost 3 bases, V lost 3 bases, and 3 bases had no gene match. Germline V CDR1 and CDR2: KGHDR, SFDVKD. The CDR3 here is CATSDRDRDTEAFF. The DNA for the CDR3 is TGTGCCACCAGTGATAGAGACAGGGACACTGAAGCTTTCTTT.

The chain links TRBV12-3 or TRBV12-4 to TRBJ2-1, with D possibly matching TRBD2 (5 bases). V lost 5 bases, J lost 9 bases, and 11 bases lay in between. The CDR3 is made up of 12 amino acids. CDR3 nucleotides: TGTGCCAGCAGTGTGAGGGTGGTTGAGCAGTTCTTC. Amino acid sequence: CASSVRVVEQFF.

J is TRBJ2-2 and V is TRBV7-3; D ambiguous. The CDR3 contains 17 residues. V was pared by 2 bases and J by 9 bases, with 22 bases between. Germline V lookup: CDR1 SGHTA, CDR2 FQGTGA. The CDR3 region is CASSLFTPVNPFRELFF. The CDR3 nucleotides read TGTGCCAGCAGCTTATTTACTCCCGTCAATCCATTCAGGGAGCTGTTTTTT.

The J gene is TRBJ2-7, the V gene TRBV3-1 (or the pseudogene TRBV3-2), with TRBD2 as a possible D gene (6 bases). V shed 4 bases and J shed 5 bases, with 18 bases lying between them. The CDR3 runs to 15 residues. CDR1 LGHDT and CDR2 YNNKEL come from the germline V gene (reference sequence). CDR3 loop: CASSLSGSRSHEQYF. CDR3 nucleotide sequence: TGTGCCAGCAGCCTAAGCGGGTCTCGGTCCCACGAGCAGTACTTC.

The V and J genes are TRBV2 and TRBJ1-4; perhaps TRBD1 as D (6 bases). Trimming took 5 bases from V and 5 from J, leaving 12 bases between them. The CDR3 has 14 amino acids. Per the germline V gene, CDR1 is SNHLY and CDR2 is FYNNEI. CDR3 amino acids: CASSHRVANEKLFF. For the CDR3, the DNA is TGTGCCAGCAGTCACAGGGTGGCCAATGAAAAACTGTTTTTT. Together with reference TRBV2 and TRBJ1-4, the CDR3 gives the full variable domain: EPEVTQTPSHQVTQMGQEVILRCVPISNHLYFYWYRQILGQKVEFLVSFYNNEISEKSEIFDDQFSVERPDGSNFTLKIRSTKLEDSAMYFCASSHRVANEKLFFGSGTQLSVL.